The clone carrying this T cell receptor beta chain was counted at least ten times. This entry belongs to a study of T cells after yellow fever vaccination. Germline lookup yields CDR1 SGHTA and CDR2 FQGTGA. The CDR3 loop spans 16 amino acids. V lost 5 bases and J lost 1; bases outside the gene matches: 8. TCRdb reprocessed the 5' RACE reads with MiXCR, giving one entry per CDR3 protein. The sample lists 230,000 or so distinct CDR3 sequences, approximately 3.5% occurring once. This sample comprised PBMCs, obtained 15 days after the yellow fever booster vaccination. The TCR was taken from a young man who received the YFV17D yellow fever vaccine. The chain uses TRBV7-3 and TRBJ2-3, with TRBD2 identical over 8 bases. Here the CDR3 DNA reads TGTGCCAGCAGCCTCCTAGGGCGGGGGGGCACAGATACGCAGTATTTT. Its protein product is CASSLLGRGGTDTQYF.